This TCR beta chain originates from a study of cytomegalovirus exposure and HLA in healthy donors. Study as a whole: Previous work identified 95 million to 120 million unique TCR beta sequences from about 179 million T cells. Within an early data release were approximately 85 million unique TCRs drawn from HLA-typed donors.

Primers for the PCR totalled 60 Vbeta and 13 Jbeta. TCRdb keeps only in-frame clones here, not all; method: immunoSEQ multiplex PCR. The data show over 100,000 clones, 75% to 90% seen once. This clone was counted only a few times. Sequences were obtained from PBMCs. The sequence was collected from a woman aged 45 to 65 in good health and CMV-seropositive.

The CDR3 reads CASSPPGLPETQYF. In DNA, the CDR3 is TGTGCCAGCAGTCCCCCGGGACTCCCCGAGACCCAGTACTTC. The rearrangement joins TRBV27 to TRBJ2-5, with D possibly matching TRBD2 (6 bases). In germline, CDR1 is MNHEY, CDR2 SMNVEV (reference sequence). The CDR3 has 14 residues. The ends were cut back, 5 bases at V and 5 bases at J, with 15 bases in the middle.